This TCR beta chain stems from a study of T cell changes during pregnancy in multiple sclerosis. Profiling relied on immunoSEQ multiplex PCR, and the TCRdb table lists in-frame clones only, not all of them. The profile shows about 89,000 clones, 90% to 95% of them singletons. The specimen comprised peripheral blood, sampled after pregnancy. This TCR was recovered from a female donor in good health, enrolled as a control in a pregnancy study.

The CDR3, as DNA: TGTGCCAGCAGTGCCGGCGGGTCCTCTGGAAACACCATATATTTT. This gives the protein CASSAGGSSGNTIYF. This chain uses TRBV2 with TRBJ1-3; D gene unclear. Germline values: CDR1 SNHLY, CDR2 FYNNEI. CDR3 size: 15 residues. The V end was cut by 4 bases, the J end by 0 bases, with 10 bases between.